This T cell receptor beta chain emerged from a study of blood T cell repertoires in COVID-19. About the study: Italy, Spain and the United States were the sources of the convalescent and acute COVID-19 samples. PBMCs, B-cell-depleted T cells, or T cells provided the cDNA or gDNA that made up the material.

V gave up 4 bases and J gave up 3 bases, with 11 bases separating them. Germline CDR1 and CDR2: SGHRS and YFSETQ. The CDR3 runs to 13 residues. Per the study methods: Using reference gene primer amplification, nucleated cell counts were estimated. Measured with immunoSEQ multiplex PCR; TCRdb has only the in-frame clones, and not every one. That table is the source of V, J and clone size, and D and trimming were worked out from the DNA. This sample has more than 60,000 clones, with roughly 89% found just once. The sample was peripheral blood. The chain combines TRBV5-1 with TRBJ2-7, with no clear D. This receptor was identified in a woman between 45 and 60 years old with active COVID-19. In nucleotides, the CDR3 is TGCGCCAGCAGCCAGGAAAACAGCTACGAGCAGTACTTC. It is translated as CASSQENSYEQYF.